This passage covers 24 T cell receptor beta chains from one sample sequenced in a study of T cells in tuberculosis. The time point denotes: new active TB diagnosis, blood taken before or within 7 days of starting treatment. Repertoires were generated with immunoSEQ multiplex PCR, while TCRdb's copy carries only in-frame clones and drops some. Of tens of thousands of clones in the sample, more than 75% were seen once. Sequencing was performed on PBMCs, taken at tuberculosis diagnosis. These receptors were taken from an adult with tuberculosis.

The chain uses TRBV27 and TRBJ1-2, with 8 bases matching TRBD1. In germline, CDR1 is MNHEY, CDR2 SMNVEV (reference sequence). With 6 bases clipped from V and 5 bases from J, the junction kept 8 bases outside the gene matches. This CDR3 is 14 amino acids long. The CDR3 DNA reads TGTGCCAGCAGCAAAGGGAACAGGGGGTATGGCTACACCTTC. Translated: CASSKGNRGYGYTF.

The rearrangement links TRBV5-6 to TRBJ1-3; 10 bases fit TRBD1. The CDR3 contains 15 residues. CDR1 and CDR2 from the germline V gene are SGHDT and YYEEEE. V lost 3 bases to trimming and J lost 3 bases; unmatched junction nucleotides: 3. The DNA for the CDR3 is TGTGCCAGCAGCTACGGGACAGGGGATGGAAACACCATATATTTT. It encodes CASSYGTGDGNTIYF.

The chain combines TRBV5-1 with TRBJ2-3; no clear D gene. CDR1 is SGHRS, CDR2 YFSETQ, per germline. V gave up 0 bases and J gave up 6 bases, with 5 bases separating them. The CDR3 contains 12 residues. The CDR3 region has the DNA TGCGCCAGCAGCTTGGGCTACGATACGCAGTATTTT. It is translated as CASSLGYDTQYF.

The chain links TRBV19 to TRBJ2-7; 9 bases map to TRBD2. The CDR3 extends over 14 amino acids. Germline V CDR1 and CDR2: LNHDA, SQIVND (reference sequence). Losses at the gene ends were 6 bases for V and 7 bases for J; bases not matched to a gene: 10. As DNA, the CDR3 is TGTGCCAGTAGGCAGGTAGCGGGAGCGGGAGAGCAGTACTTC. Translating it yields CASRQVAGAGEQYF.

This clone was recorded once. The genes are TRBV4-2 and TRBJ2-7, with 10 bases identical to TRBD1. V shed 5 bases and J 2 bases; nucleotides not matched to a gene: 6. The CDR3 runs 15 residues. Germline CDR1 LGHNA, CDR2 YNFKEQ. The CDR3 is CASSETGTGAYEQYF. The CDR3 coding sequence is TGTGCCAGCAGCGAAACCGGGACAGGGGCCTACGAGCAGTACTTC.

The CDR3 nucleotides are TGTGCCAGCAGGGGGACTAGCGGGCCCACAGATACGCAGTATTTT. Protein: CASRGTSGPTDTQYF. The genes are TRBV6-6 and TRBJ2-3, with TRBD2 matching over 12 bases. V trimming: 6 bases; J trimming: 2 bases; junction bases outside the gene matches: 3. CDR1 and CDR2 (germline): MNHNY, SVGAGI (reference sequence). The CDR3 has 15 amino acids.

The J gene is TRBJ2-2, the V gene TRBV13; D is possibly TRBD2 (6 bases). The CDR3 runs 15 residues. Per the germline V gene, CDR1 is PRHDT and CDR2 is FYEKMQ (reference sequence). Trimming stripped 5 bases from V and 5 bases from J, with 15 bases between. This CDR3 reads CASSITGLITGELFF. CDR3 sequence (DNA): TGTGCCAGCAGCATCACCGGACTAATAACCGGGGAGCTGTTTTTT.

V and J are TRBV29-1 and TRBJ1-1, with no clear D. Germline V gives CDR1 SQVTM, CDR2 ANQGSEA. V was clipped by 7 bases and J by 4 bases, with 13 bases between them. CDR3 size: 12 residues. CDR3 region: CSGLPIGTEAFF. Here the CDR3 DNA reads TGCAGCGGACTTCCCATCGGCACTGAAGCTTTCTTT.

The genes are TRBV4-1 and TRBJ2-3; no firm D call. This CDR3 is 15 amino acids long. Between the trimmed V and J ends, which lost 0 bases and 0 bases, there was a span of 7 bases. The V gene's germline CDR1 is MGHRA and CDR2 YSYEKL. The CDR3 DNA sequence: TGCGCCAGCAGCCAAGACTCTACTAGCACAGATACGCAGTATTTT. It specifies CASSQDSTSTDTQYF.

The CDR3 DNA is TGCAGCGTTGAAGCGGGGGGCCACACAGATACGCAGTATTTT. Residues: CSVEAGGHTDTQYF. The V gene is TRBV29-1, the J gene TRBJ2-3; D is possibly TRBD2 (7 bases). CDR3 size: 14 residues. V dropped 1 base and J dropped 2 bases, with 10 bases sitting between them. Germline CDR1 is SQVTM and CDR2 is ANQGSEA.

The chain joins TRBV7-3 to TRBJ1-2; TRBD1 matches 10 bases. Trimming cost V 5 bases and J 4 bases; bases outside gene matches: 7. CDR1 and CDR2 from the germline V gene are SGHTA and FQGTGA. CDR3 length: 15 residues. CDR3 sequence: CASSLGTGDIYGYTF. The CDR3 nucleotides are TGTGCCAGCAGCCTAGGGACAGGGGACATCTATGGCTACACCTTC.

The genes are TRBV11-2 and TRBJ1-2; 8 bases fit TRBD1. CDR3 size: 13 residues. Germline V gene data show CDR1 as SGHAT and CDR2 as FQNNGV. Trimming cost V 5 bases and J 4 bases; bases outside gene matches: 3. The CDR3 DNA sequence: TGTGCCAGCAGCCAAGGACAGGGCTATGGCTACACCTTC. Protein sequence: CASSQGQGYGYTF.

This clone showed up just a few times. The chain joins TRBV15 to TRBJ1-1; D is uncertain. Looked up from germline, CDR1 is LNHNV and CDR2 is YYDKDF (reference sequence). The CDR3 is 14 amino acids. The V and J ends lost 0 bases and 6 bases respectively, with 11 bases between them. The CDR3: CATSRDREVAEAFF. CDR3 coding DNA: TGTGCCACCAGCAGAGATCGGGAGGTTGCTGAAGCTTTCTTT.

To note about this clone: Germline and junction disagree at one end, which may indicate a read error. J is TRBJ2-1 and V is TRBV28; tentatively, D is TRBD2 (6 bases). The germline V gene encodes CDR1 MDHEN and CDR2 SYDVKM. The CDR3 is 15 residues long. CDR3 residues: CASSFSGGTYNEQFF. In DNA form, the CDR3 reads TGTGCCAGTAGTTTCAGTGGCGGGACCTACAATGAGCAGTTCTTC.

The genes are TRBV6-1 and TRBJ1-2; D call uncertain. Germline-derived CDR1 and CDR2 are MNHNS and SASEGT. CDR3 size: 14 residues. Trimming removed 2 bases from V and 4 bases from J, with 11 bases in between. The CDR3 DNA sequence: TGTGCCAGCAGTGAACTCCAGGCACTCTATGGCTACACCTTC. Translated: CASSELQALYGYTF.

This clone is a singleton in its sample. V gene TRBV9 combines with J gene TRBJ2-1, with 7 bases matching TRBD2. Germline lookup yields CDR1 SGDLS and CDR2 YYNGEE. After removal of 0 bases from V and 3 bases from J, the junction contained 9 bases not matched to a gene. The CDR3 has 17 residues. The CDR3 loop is CASSVDRGGRLYNEQFF. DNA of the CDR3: TGTGCCAGCAGCGTAGATCGGGGCGGGAGACTCTACAATGAGCAGTTCTTC.

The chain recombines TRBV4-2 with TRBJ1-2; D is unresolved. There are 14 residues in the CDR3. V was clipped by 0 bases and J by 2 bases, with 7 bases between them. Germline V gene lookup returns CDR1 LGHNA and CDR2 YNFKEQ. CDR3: CASSQERGNYGYTF. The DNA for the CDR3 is TGTGCCAGCAGCCAAGAAAGAGGGAACTATGGCTACACCTTC.

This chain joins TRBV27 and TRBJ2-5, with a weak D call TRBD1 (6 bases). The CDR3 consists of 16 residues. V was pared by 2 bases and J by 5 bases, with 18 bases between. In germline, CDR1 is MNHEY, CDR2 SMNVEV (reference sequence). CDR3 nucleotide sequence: TGTGCCAGCAGTTTACCTACAGGGCGGTTCGGGGAGACCCAGTACTTC. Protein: CASSLPTGRFGETQYF.

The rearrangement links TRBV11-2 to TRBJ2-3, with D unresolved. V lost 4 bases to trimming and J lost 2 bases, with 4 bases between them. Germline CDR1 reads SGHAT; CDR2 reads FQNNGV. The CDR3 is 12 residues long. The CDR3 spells CASSWLTDTQYF. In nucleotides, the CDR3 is TGTGCCAGCAGCTGGCTCACAGATACGCAGTATTTT.

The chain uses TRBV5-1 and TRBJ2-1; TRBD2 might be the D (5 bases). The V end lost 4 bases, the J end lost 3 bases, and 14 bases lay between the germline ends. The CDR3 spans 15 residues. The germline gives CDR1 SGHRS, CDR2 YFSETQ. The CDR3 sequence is CASSESTSGYNEQFF. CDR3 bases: TGCGCCAGCAGCGAAAGCACCAGCGGCTACAATGAGCAGTTCTTC.

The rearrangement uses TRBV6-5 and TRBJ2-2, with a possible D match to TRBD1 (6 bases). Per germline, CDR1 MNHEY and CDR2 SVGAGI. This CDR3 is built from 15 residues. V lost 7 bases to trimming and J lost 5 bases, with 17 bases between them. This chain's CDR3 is CASTLDRKGTGELFF. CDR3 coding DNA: TGTGCCAGCACTCTGGACAGAAAGGGAACCGGGGAGCTGTTTTTT.

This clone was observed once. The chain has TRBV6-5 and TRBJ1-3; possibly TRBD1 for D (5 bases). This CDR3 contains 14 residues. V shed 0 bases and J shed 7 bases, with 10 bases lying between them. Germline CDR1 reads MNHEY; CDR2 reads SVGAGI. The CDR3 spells CASSYSSKGNTIYF. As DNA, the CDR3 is TGTGCCAGCAGTTACTCGAGCAAGGGGAACACCATATATTTT.

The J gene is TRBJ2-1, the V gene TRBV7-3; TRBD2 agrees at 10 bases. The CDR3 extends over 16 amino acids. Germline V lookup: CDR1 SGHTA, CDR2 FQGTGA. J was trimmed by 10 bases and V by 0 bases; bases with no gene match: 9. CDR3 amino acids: CASSLTSASGGREQFF. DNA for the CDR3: TGTGCCAGCAGCTTAACATCGGCTAGCGGGGGCCGGGAGCAGTTCTTC.

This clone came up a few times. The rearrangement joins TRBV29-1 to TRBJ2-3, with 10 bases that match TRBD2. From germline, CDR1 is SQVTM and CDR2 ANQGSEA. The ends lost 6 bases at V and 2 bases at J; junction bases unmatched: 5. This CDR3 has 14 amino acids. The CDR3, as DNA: TGCAGCGTGACGCTAGCGGGGGTCACAGATACGCAGTATTTT. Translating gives CSVTLAGVTDTQYF.